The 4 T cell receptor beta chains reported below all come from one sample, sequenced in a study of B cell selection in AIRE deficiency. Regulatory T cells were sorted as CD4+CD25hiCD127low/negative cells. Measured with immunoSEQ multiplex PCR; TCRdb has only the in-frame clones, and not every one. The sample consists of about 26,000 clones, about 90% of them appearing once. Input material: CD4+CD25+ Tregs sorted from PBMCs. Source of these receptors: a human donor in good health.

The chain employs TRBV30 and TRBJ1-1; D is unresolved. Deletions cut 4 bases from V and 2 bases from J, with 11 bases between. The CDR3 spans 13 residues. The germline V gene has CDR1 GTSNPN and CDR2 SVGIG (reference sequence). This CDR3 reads CAWTPGFNTEAFF. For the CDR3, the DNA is TGTGCCTGGACCCCTGGGTTTAACACTGAAGCTTTCTTT.

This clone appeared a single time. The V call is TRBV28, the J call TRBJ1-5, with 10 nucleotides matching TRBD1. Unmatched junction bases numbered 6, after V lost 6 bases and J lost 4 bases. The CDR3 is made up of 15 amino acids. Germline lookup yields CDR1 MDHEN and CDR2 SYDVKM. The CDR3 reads CASRNDRGRNQPQHF. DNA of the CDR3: TGTGCCAGCAGGAACGACAGGGGGCGAAATCAGCCCCAGCATTTT.

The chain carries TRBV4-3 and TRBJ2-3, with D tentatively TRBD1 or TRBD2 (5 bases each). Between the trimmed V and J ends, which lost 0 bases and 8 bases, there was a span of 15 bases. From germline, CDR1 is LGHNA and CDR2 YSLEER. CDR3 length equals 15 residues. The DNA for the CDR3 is TGCGCCAGCAGCCAAGATCGGGACCCCGGGCGTACGCAGTATTTT. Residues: CASSQDRDPGRTQYF.

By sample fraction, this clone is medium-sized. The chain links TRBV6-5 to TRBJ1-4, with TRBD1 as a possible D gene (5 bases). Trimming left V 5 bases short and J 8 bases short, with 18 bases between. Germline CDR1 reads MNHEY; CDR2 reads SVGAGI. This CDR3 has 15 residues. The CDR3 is CASSGGWALGEKLFF. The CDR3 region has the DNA TGTGCCAGCAGTGGGGGATGGGCCCTGGGGGAAAAACTGTTTTTT.